This TCR beta chain was sequenced during a study of cytomegalovirus exposure and HLA in healthy donors. Study at large: The approximately 130 validation repertoires were reported in a later analysis to have been generated on the same platform as the approximately 700 first-cohort repertoires.

V gave up 5 bases and J gave up 7 bases; unmatched junction bases: 7. From germline, CDR1 is SGHNT and CDR2 YENEEA. This CDR3 region has 13 residues. The protocol was immunoSEQ multiplex PCR, while the TCRdb copy is restricted to in-frame clones and leaves out a portion. Here the sample spans over 200,000 clones, roughly 87% being singletons. Study-level findings and limits: For most TCR sequences rarity was the rule, although some public TCRs occurred in many donors. Reported performance of the classifier showed diagnosis of cytomegalovirus status with high specificity and sensitivity. Listed as cytomegalovirus-associated were 164 TCR beta chains.

As regards this clone: Its antigen is unidentified.

The origin of this receptor is a woman in her twenties or thirties in good health and CMV-seronegative. J is TRBJ2-7 and V is TRBV11-3; 8 bases fit TRBD2. The sequenced material came from PBMCs. Here the CDR3 reads CASSLGGGGEQYF. In DNA, the CDR3 is TGTGCCAGCAGCCTCGGGGGGGGAGGAGAGCAGTACTTC.